The 10 T cell receptor beta chains below all came from one sample that was sequenced in a study of T cells in Graves' hyperthyroidism and ophthalmopathy. Using RNA transcripts as the source, TCR beta CDR3 regions were amplified. The TCR CDR3 was amplified in a first-round RT-PCR using the HTBI primer set. TCRdb recomputed calls from the multiplex PCR reads with MiXCR, one row per CDR3 protein. The table has fewer than 700,000 distinct CDR3 sequences, 17% seen once. Specimen: blood. The receptors originated from a woman aged 18 to 35 with Graves' ophthalmopathy.

The CDR3 loop reads CASRRTGLDEKLFF. The DNA for the CDR3 is TGTGCCAGCAGGAGAACCGGTCTGGATGAAAAACTGTTTTTT. The rearrangement joins TRBV27 to TRBJ1-4; no definite D call. From germline, CDR1 is MNHEY and CDR2 SMNVEV (reference sequence). Between the trimmed V and J ends, which lost 6 bases and 6 bases, there was a span of 14 bases. The CDR3 has 14 residues.

This clonotype has ten or more counts. This sequence joins TRBV7-2 and TRBJ2-3, with 10 bases identical to TRBD1. CDR3 length: 14 amino acids. Trimming cost V 3 bases and J 5 bases; bases outside gene matches: 2. Per germline, CDR1 SGHTA and CDR2 FQGNSA. The CDR3, as DNA: TGTGCCAGCAGCTTGACAGGGGGCAGAGATACGCAGTATTTT. It specifies CASSLTGGRDTQYF.

The table lists this clonotype with many counts. The chain combines TRBV18 with TRBJ2-7; D is uncertain. This CDR3 comprises 13 residues. Germline CDR1 KGHSH, CDR2 LQKENI. V dropped 3 bases and J dropped 0 bases, with 6 bases sitting between them. The chain's CDR3 is CASSPGLSYEQYF. The CDR3 DNA sequence: TGTGCCAGCTCACCCGGTCTCTCCTACGAGCAGTACTTC.

This rearrangement joins TRBV6-1 to TRBJ2-5; 11 positions agree with TRBD2. The germline CDR1 and CDR2 sequences are MNHNS and SASEGT. With V trimmed by 8 bases and J by 4 bases, 3 bases remained unmatched. This CDR3 region has 13 residues. The CDR3 here is CASLGLAGETQYF. The DNA of the CDR3 is TGTGCCAGCCTAGGACTAGCGGGAGAGACCCAGTACTTC.

At least ten counts were recorded for this clonotype. This chain joins TRBV28 and TRBJ2-7; the match to TRBD2 covers 10 bases. J lost 3 bases, V lost 5 bases, and 7 bases had no gene match. The CDR3 extends over 15 amino acids. Germline-derived CDR1 and CDR2 are MDHEN and SYDVKM. CDR3 residues: CASSLTRTSGYEQYF. The CDR3 DNA reads as TGTGCCAGCAGTCTCACCCGGACTAGCGGCTACGAGCAGTACTTC.

This clonotype was seen at least ten times. This sequence joins TRBV7-2 and TRBJ1-2, with D tentatively TRBD1 (6 bases). The CDR3 loop spans 16 amino acids. Germline CDR1 is SGHTA and CDR2 is FQGNSA. The ends were cut back, 4 bases at V and 3 bases at J, with 18 bases in the middle. DNA of the CDR3: TGTGCCAGCAGCTGGAAGGGGTCCAGGGGTGACTATGGCTACACCTTC. Translation: CASSWKGSRGDYGYTF.

This clonotype was counted between two and nine times. The gene calls are TRBV20-1 and TRBJ2-3, with D possibly matching TRBD1 (6 bases). V lost 2 bases to trimming and J lost 0 bases, with 9 bases between them. CDR3 length: 14 residues. Germline V gene data show CDR1 as DFQATT and CDR2 as SNEGSKA (reference sequence). The DNA of the CDR3 is TGCAGTGCTAGACGGACAGCTAGCACAGATACGCAGTATTTT. Amino acid sequence: CSARRTASTDTQYF.

This clonotype showed up many times. This chain connects TRBV28 to TRBJ2-4; D possibly corresponds to TRBD2 (6 bases). The CDR3 contains 13 residues. V dropped 4 bases and J dropped 8 bases, with 12 bases sitting between them. Germline V gives CDR1 MDHEN, CDR2 SYDVKM. The CDR3 is CASSSGREDIQYF. The CDR3 DNA is TGTGCCAGCAGTTCGGGCAGGGAGGACATTCAGTACTTC. The variable domain in full, completed from reference TRBV28 and TRBJ2-4, reads DVKVTQSSRYLVKRTGEKVFLECVQDMDHENMFWYRQDPGLGLRLIYFSYDVKMKEKGDIPEGYSVSREKKERFSLILESASTNQTSMYLCASSSGREDIQYFGAGTRLSVL.

This clonotype was observed a few times. V gene TRBV28 combines with J gene TRBJ1-5, with D uncertain. The CDR3 has 14 amino acids. V lost 3 bases and J lost 6, with 12 bases in between. CDR1 is MDHEN, CDR2 SYDVKM, per germline. CDR3 coding DNA: TGTGCCAGCAGTTTCTTTAGGGAGGTTCAGCCCCAGCATTTT. It yields the protein CASSFFREVQPQHF. Variable domain in full (rest from reference TRBV28 and TRBJ1-5): DVKVTQSSRYLVKRTGEKVFLECVQDMDHENMFWYRQDPGLGLRLIYFSYDVKMKEKGDIPEGYSVSREKKERFSLILESASTNQTSMYLCASSFFREVQPQHFGDGTRLSIL.

This clonotype was counted ten times or more. CDR3: CASSQEGVNNQPQHF. Here the CDR3 DNA reads TGTGCCAGCAGCCAAGAAGGGGTGAATAATCAGCCCCAGCATTTT. The V call is TRBV3-1, the J call TRBJ1-5, with a weak D call TRBD1 (5 bases). Germline CDR1 and CDR2: LGHDT and YNNKEL (reference sequence). This CDR3 is 15 amino acids long. Trimming cost V 0 bases and J 4 bases, with 10 bases left between them.